The clone carrying this TCR beta chain was observed at least ten times. The study included ophthalmopathy patients with Clinical Activity Score at least 3, NOSPECS grade at least 4 and duration under 3 months. For the diagnoses, clinical symptoms, serum thyroxine and TRAb, thyroid ultrasound and orbital computed tomography were used. Using RNA transcripts as the source, TCR beta CDR3 regions were amplified. During a first-round RT-PCR of the TCR CDR3, the HTBI primer set was used. MiXCR, run by TCRdb on the multiplex PCR reads, gives a single entry per CDR3 protein. Found here are fewer than 550,000 distinct CDR3 sequences, approximately 24% of them singletons; the top ten hold around 11%. This sample is part of a study of T cells in Graves' hyperthyroidism and ophthalmopathy. The clonotype comes from a woman aged 25 to 39 with Graves' ophthalmopathy. Specimen: blood.

The CDR3 coding sequence is TGCGCCAGCAGCGATAGGGAGGACCAGTACTTC. Encoded protein: CASSDREDQYF. The genes are TRBV4-1 and TRBJ2-5, with D perhaps TRBD2 (6 bases). Trimming took off 5 bases at V and 10 bases at J, with 11 bases between the two ends. This CDR3 region has 11 residues. Germline CDR1 is MGHRA and CDR2 is YSYEKL.